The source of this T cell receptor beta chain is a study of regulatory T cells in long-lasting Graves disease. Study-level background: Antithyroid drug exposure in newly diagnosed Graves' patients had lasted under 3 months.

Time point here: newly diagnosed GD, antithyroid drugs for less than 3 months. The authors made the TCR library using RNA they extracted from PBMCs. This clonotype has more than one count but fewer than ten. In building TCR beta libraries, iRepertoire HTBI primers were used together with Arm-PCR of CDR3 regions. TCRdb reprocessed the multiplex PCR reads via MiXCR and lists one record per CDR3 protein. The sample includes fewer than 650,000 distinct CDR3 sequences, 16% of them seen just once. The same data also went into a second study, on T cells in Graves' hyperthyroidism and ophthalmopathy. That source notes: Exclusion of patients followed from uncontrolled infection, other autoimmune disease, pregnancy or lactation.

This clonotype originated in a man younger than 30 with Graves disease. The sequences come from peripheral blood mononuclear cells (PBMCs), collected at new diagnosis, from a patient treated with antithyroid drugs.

The CDR3, as DNA: TGTGCCAGCAGCCAAGAGTCCGGATCCTACGAGCAGTACTTC. Encoded protein: CASSQESGSYEQYF. J is TRBJ2-7 and V is TRBV14; no reliable D call. Trimming pared 0 bases from V and 1 base from J, leaving 7 bases between. The CDR3 has 14 amino acids. Germline lookup yields CDR1 SGHDN and CDR2 FVKESK.